This TCR beta chain comes out of a study of cytomegalovirus exposure and HLA in healthy donors. Study-wide findings and caveats: In the roughly 120 validation repertoires, roughly 94% of cluster scores exceeded 0, per a later analysis. Confirmation was obtained in vitro that three CMV-associated chains are specific for CMV antigens. Reportedly, diagnosis of cytomegalovirus status by the classifier showed high specificity and sensitivity. The authors listed 150 or so TCR beta chains as cytomegalovirus-associated.

Produced via immunoSEQ multiplex PCR; TCRdb's table is partial and in-frame only. The sample yields some 140,000 clones, approximately 87% seen once. The CDR3 sequence is 11 residues long. Trimming removed 9 bases from V and 1 base from J, with 6 bases in between. Germline V CDR1 and CDR2: SEHNR, FQNEAQ (reference sequence). A remark on this clone: The antigen is not known.

The sequence was collected from a man younger than 35 in good health and CMV-seronegative. Sequenced sample: PBMCs. The V gene is TRBV7-9, the J gene TRBJ1-1; D gene unclear. The CDR3 sequence is CARGGNTEAFF. CDR3 DNA: TGTGCCAGGGGAGGGAACACTGAAGCTTTCTTT.